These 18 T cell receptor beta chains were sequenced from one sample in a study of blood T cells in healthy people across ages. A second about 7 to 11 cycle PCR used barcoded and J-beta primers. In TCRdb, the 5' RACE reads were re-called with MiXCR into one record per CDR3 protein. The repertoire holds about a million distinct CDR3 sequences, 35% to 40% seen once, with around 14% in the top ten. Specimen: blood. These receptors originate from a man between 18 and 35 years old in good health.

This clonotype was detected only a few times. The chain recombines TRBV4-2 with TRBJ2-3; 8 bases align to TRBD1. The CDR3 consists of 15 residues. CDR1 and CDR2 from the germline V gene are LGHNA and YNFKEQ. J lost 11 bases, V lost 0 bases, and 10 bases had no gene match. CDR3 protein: CASSQDLAGGAGQYF. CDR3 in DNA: TGTGCCAGCAGCCAAGATCTCGCAGGGGGCGCGGGGCAGTATTTT.

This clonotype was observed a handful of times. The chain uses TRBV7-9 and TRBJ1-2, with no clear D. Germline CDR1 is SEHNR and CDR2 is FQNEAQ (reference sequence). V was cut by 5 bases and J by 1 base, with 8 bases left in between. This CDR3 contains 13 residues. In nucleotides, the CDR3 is TGTGCCAGCAGCCCGTCGGTTAACTATGGCTACACCTTC. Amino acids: CASSPSVNYGYTF. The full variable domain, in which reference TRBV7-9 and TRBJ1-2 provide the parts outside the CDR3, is DTGVSQNPRHKITKRGQNVTFRCDPISEHNRLYWYRQTLGQGPEFLTYFQNEAQLEKSRLLSDRFSAERPKGSFSTLEIQRTEQGDSAMYLCASSPSVNYGYTFGSGTRLTVV.

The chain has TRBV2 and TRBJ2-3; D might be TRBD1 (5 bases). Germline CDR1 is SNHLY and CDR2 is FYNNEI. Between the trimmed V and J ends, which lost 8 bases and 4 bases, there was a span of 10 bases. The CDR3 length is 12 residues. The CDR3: CASAAGSDTQYF. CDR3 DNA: TGTGCCAGCGCGGCAGGGTCAGATACGCAGTATTTT.

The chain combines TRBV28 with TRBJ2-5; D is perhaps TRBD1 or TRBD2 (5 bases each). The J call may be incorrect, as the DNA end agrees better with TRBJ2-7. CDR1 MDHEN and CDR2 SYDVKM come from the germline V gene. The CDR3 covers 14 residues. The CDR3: CASSFGDQTYEQYF. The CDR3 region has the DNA TGTGCCAGCAGTTTTGGGGACCAGACCTACGAGCAGTACTTC.

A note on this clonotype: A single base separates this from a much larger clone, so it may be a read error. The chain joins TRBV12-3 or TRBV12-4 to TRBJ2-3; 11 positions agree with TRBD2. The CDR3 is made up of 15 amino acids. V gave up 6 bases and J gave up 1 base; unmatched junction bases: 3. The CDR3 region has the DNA TGTGCCAGCAGAGAACTAGCGGGGGGCACAGATACGCAGTATTTT. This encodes CASRELAGGTDTQYF.

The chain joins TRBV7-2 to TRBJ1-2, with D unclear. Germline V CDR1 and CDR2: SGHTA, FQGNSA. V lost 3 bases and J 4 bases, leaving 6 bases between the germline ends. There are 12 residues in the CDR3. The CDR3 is CASSLSPYGYTF. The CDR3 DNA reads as TGTGCCAGCAGCTTGAGCCCCTATGGCTACACCTTC.

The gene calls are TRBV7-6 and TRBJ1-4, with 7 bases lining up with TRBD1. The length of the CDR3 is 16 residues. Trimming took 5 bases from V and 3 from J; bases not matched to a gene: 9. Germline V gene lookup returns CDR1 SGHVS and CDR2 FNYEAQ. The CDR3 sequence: CASSLGTAGANEKLFF. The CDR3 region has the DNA TGTGCCAGCAGCCTGGGGACAGCCGGCGCTAATGAAAAACTGTTTTTT.

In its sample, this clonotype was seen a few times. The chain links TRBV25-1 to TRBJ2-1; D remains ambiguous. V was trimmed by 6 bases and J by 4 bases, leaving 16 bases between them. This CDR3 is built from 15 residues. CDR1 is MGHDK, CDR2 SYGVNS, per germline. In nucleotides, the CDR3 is TGTGCCAGCAGGCCCGGACGGCGACTGTACAATGAGCAGTTCTTC. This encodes CASRPGRRLYNEQFF.

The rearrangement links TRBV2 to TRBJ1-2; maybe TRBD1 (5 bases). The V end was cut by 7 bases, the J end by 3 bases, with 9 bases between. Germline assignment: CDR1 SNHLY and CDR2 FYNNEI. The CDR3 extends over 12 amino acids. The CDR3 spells CASIGGDYGYTF. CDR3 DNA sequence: TGTGCCAGCATAGGAGGGGACTATGGCTACACCTTC.

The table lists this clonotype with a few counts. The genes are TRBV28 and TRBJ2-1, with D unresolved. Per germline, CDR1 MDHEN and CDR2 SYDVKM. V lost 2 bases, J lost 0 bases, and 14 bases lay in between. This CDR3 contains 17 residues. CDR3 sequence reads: CASSLGFGTSSYNEQFF. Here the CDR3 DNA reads TGTGCCAGCAGTTTAGGGTTCGGCACGAGCTCCTACAATGAGCAGTTCTTC.

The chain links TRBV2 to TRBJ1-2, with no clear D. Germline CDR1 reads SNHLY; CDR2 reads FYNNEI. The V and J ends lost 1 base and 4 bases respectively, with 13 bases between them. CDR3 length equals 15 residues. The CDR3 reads CASSEEHRAVYGYTF. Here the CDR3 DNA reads TGTGCCAGCAGTGAAGAACACCGAGCGGTCTATGGCTACACCTTC. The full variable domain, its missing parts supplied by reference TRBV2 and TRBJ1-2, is EPEVTQTPSHQVTQMGQEVILRCVPISNHLYFYWYRQILGQKVEFLVSFYNNEISEKSEIFDDQFSVERPDGSNFTLKIRSTKLEDSAMYFCASSEEHRAVYGYTFGSGTRLTVV.

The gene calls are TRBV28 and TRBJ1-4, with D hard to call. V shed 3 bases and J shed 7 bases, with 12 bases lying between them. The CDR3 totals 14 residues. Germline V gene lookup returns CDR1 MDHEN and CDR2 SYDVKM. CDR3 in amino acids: CASSFSLTGEKLFF. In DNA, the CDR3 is TGTGCCAGCAGTTTTTCATTGACGGGTGAAAAACTGTTTTTT.

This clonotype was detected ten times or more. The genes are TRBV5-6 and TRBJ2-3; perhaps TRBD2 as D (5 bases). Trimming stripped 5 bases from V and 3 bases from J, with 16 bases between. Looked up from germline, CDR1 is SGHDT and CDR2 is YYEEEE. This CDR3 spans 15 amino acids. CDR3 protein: CASSSLARGTDTQYF. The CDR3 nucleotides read TGTGCCAGCAGTTCTCTAGCTAGAGGTACAGATACGCAGTATTTT.

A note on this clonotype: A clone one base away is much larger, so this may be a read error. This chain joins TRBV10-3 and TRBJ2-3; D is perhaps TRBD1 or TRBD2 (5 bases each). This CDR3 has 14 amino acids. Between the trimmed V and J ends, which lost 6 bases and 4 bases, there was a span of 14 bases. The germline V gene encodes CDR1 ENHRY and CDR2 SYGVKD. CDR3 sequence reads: CAISPPGTPDTQYF. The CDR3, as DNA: TGTGCCATCAGCCCTCCCGGGACCCCAGATACGCAGTATTTT.

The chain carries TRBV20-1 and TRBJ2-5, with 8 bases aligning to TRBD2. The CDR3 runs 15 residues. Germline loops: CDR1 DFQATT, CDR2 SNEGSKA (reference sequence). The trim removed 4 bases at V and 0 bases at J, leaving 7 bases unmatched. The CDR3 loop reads CSAKAGDPYQETQYF. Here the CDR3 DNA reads TGCAGTGCTAAAGCGGGGGACCCGTACCAAGAGACCCAGTACTTC.

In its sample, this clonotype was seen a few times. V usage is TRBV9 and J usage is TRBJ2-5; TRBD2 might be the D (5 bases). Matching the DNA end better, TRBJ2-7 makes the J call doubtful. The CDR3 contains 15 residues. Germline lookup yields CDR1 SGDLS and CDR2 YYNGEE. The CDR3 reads CASSVGFEGRYEQYF. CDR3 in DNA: TGTGCCAGCAGCGTAGGGTTTGAGGGAAGGTACGAGCAGTACTTC.

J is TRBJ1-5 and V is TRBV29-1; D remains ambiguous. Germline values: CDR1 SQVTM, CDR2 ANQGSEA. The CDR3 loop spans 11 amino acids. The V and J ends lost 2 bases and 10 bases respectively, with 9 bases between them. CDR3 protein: CSVERGSPQHF. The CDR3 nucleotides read TGCAGCGTTGAAAGAGGAAGTCCCCAGCATTTT. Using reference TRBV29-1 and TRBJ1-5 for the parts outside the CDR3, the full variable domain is SAVISQKPSRDICQRGTSLTIQCQVDSQVTMMFWYRQQPGQSLTLIATANQGSEATYESGFVIDKFPISRPNLTFSTLTVSNMSPEDSSIYLCSVERGSPQHFGDGTRLSIL.

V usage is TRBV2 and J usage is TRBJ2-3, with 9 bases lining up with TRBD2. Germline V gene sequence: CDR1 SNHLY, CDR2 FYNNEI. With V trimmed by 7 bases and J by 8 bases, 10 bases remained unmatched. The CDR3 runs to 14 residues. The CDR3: CASKETSGESTQYF. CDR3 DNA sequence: TGTGCCAGCAAAGAGACTAGCGGAGAAAGTACGCAGTATTTT.